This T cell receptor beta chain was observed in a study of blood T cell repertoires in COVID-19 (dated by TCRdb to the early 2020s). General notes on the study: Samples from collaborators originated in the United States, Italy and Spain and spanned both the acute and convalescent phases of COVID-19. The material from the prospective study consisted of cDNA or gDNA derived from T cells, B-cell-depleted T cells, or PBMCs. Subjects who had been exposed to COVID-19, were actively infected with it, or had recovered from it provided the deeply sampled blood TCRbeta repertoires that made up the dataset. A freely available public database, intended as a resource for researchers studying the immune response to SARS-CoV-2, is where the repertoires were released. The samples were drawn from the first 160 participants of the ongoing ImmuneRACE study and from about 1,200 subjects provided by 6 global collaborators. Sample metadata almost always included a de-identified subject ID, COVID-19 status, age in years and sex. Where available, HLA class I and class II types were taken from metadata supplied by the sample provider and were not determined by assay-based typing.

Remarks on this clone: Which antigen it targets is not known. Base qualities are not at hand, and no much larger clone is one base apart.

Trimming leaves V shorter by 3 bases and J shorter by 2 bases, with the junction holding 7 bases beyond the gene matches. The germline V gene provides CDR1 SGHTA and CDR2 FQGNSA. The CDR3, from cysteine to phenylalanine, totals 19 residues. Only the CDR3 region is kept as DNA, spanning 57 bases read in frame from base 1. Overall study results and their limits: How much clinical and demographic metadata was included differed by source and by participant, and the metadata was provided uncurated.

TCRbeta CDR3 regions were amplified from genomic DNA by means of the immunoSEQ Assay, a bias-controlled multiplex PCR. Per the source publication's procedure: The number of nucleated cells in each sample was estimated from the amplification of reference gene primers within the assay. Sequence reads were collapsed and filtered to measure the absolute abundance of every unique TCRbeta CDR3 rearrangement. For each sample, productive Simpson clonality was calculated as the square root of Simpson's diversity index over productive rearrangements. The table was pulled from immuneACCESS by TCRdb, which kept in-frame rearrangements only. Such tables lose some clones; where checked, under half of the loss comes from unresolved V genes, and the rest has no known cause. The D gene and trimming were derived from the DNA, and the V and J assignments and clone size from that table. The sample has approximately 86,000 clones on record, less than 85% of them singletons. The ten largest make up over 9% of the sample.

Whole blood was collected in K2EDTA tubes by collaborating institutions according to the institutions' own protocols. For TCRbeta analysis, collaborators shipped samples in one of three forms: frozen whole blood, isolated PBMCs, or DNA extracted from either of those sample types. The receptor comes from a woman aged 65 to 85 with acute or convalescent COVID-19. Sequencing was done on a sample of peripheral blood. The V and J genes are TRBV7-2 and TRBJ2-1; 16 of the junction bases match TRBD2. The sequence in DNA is TGTGCCAGCAGCTTCCGACCCGGGACTAGCGGGGGGGCCTACAATGAGCAGTTCTTC. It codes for CASSFRPGTSGGAYNEQFF.